This T cell receptor (beta chain) was sequenced in a study of blood T cell repertoires in COVID-19. For the study at large: Sites across the United States, Italy and Spain contributed samples from acute and convalescent COVID-19. T cells, B-cell-depleted T cells, or PBMCs supplied cDNA or gDNA.

In the study's own analysis: Amplifying reference gene primers gave estimates of nucleated cell counts. Sequencing was performed with immunoSEQ multiplex PCR; in TCRdb, only in-frame clones are kept and a portion is missing. The V and J calls and clone size were taken over from that table, and D and trimming were inferred from the DNA. Among a few hundred thousand clones listed, around 89% were seen once. V lost 1 base to trimming and J lost 2 bases, with 9 bases between them. The germline V gene encodes CDR1 SGHAT and CDR2 FQNNGV. The CDR3 covers 14 residues. The genes are TRBV11-2 and TRBJ2-7; possibly TRBD1 for D (6 bases). The receptor comes from a man aged 25-45 years with acute or convalescent COVID-19. The sample consisted of peripheral blood. This chain's CDR3 is CASSLAQGPYEQYF. CDR3 nucleotide sequence: TGTGCCAGCAGCTTAGCACAGGGACCCTACGAGCAGTACTTC.